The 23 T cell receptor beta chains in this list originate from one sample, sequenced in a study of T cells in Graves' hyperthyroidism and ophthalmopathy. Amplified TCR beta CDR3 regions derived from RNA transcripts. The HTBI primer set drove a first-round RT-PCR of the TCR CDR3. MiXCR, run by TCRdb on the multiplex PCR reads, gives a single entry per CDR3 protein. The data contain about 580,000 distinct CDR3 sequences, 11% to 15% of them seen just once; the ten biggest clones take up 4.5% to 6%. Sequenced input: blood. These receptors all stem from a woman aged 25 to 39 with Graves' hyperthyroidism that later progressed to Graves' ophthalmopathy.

The CDR3 nucleotides read TGTGCCAGCAGTTCGCCCCAACGGGGTGAAAAACTGTTTTTT. Translated: CASSSPQRGEKLFF. The chain links TRBV6-9 to TRBJ1-4; D remains ambiguous. Germline V gene data show CDR1 as MNHGY and CDR2 as SVAAGI. The CDR3 sequence is 14 residues long. V shed 4 bases and J shed 7 bases, with 13 bases lying between them.

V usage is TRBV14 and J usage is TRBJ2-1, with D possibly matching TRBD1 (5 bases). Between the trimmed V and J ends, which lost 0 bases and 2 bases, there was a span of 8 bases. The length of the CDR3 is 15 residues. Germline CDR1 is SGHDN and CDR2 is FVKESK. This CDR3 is CASSQEQGTYNEQFF. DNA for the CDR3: TGTGCCAGCAGCCAAGAGCAGGGTACCTACAATGAGCAGTTCTTC. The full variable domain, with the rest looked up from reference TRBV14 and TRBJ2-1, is EAGVTQFPSHSVIEKGQTVTLRCDPISGHDNLYWYRRVMGKEIKFLLHFVKESKQDESGMPNNRFLAERTGGTYSTLKVQPAELEDSGVYFCASSQEQGTYNEQFFGPGTRLTVL.

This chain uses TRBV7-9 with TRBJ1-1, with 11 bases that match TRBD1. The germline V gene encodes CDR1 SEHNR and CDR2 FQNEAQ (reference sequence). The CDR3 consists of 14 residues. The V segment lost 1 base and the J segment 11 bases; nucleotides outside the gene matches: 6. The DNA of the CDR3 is TGTGCCAGCAGCTTAGTGGGACAGGGGGAACCGGCTTTCTTT. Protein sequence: CASSLVGQGEPAFF.

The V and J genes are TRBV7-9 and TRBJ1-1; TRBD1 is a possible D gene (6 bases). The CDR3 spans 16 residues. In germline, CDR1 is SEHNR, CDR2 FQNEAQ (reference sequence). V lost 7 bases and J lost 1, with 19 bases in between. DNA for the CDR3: TGTGCCAGCACTTCGCCGTCCGGGGGGCAGAACACTGAAGCTTTCTTT. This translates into CASTSPSGGQNTEAFF. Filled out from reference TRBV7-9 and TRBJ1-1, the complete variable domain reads DTGVSQNPRHKITKRGQNVTFRCDPISEHNRLYWYRQTLGQGPEFLTYFQNEAQLEKSRLLSDRFSAERPKGSFSTLEIQRTEQGDSAMYLCASTSPSGGQNTEAFFGQGTRLTVV.

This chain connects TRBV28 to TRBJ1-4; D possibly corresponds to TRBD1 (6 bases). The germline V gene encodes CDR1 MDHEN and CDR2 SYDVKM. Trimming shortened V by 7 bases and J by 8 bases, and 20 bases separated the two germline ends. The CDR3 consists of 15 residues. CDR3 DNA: TGTGCCAGCAAGACCACGTACAGGGTTGGCGAAAAACTGTTTTTT. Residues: CASKTTYRVGEKLFF.

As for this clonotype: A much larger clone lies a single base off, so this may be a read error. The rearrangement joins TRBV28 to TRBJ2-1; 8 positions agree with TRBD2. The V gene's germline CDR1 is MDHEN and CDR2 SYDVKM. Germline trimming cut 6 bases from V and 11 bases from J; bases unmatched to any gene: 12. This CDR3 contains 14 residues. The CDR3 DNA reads TGTGCCAGCAGGCTTGGCGGGAGGAGGGATAAGCAGTTCTTC. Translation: CASRLGGRRDKQFF.

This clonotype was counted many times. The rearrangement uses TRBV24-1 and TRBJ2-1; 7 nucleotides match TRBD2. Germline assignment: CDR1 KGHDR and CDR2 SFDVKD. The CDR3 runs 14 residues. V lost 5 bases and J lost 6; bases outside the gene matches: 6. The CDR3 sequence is CATSGDGTTNEQFF. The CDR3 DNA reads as TGTGCCACCAGTGGTGATGGGACTACCAATGAGCAGTTCTTC.

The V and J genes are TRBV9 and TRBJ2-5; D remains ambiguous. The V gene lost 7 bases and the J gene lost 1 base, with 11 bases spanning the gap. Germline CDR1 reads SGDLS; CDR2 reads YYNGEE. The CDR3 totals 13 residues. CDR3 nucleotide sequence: TGTGCCAGCTTACAGACACTCCAAGAGACCCAGTACTTC. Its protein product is CASLQTLQETQYF.

CDR3 nucleotide sequence: TGCGCCAGCAGCCAAGATCTAGAAGTGGTCGAGCAGTACTTC. It specifies CASSQDLEVVEQYF. V gene TRBV4-3 combines with J gene TRBJ2-7; D uncertain. This CDR3 region has 14 residues. The germline CDR1 and CDR2 sequences are LGHNA and YSLEER. The ends were cut back, 0 bases at V and 6 bases at J, with 12 bases in the middle.

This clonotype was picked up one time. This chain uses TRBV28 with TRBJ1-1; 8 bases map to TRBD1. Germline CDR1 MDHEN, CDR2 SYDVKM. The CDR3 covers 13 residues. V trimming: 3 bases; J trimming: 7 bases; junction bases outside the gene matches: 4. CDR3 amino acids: CASSLSGGDEAFF. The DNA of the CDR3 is TGTGCCAGCAGTTTGTCAGGGGGCGATGAAGCTTTCTTT.

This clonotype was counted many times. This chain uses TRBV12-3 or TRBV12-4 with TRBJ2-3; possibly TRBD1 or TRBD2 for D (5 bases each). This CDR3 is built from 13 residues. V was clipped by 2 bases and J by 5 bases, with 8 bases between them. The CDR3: CASSLIGGDTQYF. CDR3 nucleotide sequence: TGTGCCAGCAGTTTAATTGGGGGAGATACGCAGTATTTT.

CDR3: CASSPGTGATNTEAFF. CDR3 coding DNA: TGTGCCAGTAGCCCCGGGACAGGGGCGACGAACACTGAAGCTTTCTTT. The rearrangement uses TRBV19 and TRBJ1-1, with 10 bases aligning to TRBD1. Germline-derived CDR1 and CDR2 are LNHDA and SQIVND (reference sequence). J lost 1 base, V lost 6 bases, and 8 bases had no gene match. The CDR3 extends over 16 amino acids.

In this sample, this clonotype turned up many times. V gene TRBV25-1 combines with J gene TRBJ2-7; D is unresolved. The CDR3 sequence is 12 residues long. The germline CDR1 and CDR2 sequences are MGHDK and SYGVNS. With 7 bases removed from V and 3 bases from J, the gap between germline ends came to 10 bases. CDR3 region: CASTPSGYEQYF. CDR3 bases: TGTGCCAGCACCCCCTCGGGCTACGAGCAGTACTTC.

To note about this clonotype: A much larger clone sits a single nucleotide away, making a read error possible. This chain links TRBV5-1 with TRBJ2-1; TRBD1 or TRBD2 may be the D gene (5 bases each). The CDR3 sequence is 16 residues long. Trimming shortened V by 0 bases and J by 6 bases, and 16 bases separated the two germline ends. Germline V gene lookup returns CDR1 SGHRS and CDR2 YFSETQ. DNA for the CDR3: TGCGCCAGCAGCTTGGCCGGAAGGGGTCGGGGCAATGAGCAGTTCTTC. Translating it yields CASSLAGRGRGNEQFF.

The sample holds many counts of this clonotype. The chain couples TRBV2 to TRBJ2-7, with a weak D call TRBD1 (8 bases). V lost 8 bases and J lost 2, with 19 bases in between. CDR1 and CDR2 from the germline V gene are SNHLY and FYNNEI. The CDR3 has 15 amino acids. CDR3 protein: CASLQGAGAAYEQYF. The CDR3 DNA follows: TGTGCCAGCTTGCAGGGGGCGGGGGCAGCCTACGAGCAGTACTTC.

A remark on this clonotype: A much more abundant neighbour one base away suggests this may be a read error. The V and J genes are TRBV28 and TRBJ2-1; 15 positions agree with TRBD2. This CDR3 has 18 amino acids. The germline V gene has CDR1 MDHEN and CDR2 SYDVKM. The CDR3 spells CAGRDGLAGGTTRDEQFF. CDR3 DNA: TGTGCCGGCAGGGATGGACTAGCGGGAGGGACAACGAGGGATGAGCAGTTCTTC.

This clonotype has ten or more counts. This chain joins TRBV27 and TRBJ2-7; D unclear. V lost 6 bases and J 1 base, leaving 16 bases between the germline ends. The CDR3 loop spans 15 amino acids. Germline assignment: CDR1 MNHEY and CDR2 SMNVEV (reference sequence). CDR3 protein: CASSRRTDGSYEQYF. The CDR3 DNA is TGTGCCAGCAGCCGTAGGACCGACGGGTCCTACGAGCAGTACTTC.

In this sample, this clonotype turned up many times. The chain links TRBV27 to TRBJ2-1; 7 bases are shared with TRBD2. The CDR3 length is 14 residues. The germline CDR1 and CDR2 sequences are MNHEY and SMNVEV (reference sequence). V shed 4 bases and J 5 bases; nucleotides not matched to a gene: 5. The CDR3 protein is CASSWSSGDNEQFF. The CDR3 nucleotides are TGTGCCAGCAGTTGGTCTAGCGGTGACAATGAGCAGTTCTTC.

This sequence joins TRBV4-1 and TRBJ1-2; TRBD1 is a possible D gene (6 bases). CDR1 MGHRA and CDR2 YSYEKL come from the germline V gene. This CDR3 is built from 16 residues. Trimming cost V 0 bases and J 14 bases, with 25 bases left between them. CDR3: CASSQEGRTAPFILTF. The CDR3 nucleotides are TGCGCCAGCAGCCAAGAAGGGCGGACAGCCCCCTTTATTCTAACCTTC.

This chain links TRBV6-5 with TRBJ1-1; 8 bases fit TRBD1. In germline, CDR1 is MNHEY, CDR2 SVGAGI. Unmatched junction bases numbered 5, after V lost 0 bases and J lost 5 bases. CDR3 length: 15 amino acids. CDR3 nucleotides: TGTGCCAGCAGTTACTCCCGGACAGGGTTGACTGAAGCTTTCTTT. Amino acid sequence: CASSYSRTGLTEAFF.

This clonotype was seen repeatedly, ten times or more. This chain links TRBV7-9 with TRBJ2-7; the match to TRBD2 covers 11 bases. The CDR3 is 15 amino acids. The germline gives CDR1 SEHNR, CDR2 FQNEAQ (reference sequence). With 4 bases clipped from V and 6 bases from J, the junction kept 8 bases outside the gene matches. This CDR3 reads CASSSTLAGVAEQYF. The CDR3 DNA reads TGTGCCAGCAGCTCCACACTAGCGGGAGTAGCCGAGCAGTACTTC.

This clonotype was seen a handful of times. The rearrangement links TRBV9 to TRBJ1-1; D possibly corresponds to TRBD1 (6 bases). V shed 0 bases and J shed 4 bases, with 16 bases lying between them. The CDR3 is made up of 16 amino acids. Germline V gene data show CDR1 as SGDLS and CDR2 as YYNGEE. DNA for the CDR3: TGTGCCAGCAGCGTAGGGATGGGGGCGGATGGCACTGAAGCTTTCTTT. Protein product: CASSVGMGADGTEAFF.

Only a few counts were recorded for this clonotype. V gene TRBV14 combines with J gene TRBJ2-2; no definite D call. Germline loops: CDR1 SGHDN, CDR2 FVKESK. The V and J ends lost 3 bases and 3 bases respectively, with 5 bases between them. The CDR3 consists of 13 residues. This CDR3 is CASSQHYTGELFF. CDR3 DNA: TGTGCCAGCAGCCAGCACTACACCGGGGAGCTGTTTTTT.